A single sample is the source of the 14 T cell receptor beta chains below, sequenced in a study of PD-1 blockade in mismatch repair-deficient tumors. Produced via immunoSEQ multiplex PCR; TCRdb's table is partial and in-frame only. This repertoire shows around 100,000 clones, 60% to 85% found once; its top ten account for approximately 5%. The sample consisted of peripheral blood, taken about 60 weeks after starting pembrolizumab. These receptors all come from an adult with mismatch repair-deficient cancer.

This sequence joins TRBV6-5 and TRBJ2-7; 8 bases align to TRBD2. The CDR3 loop spans 14 amino acids. From germline, CDR1 is MNHEY and CDR2 SVGAGI. J gave up 2 bases and V 7 bases, and 7 bases lay outside the gene matches. The CDR3 sequence is CASTKSGSPYEQYF. In DNA form, the CDR3 reads TGTGCCAGCACTAAAAGCGGGAGCCCCTACGAGCAGTACTTC.

The rearrangement links TRBV5-1 to TRBJ2-7; D is uncertain. The germline V and J ends were trimmed by 5 bases and 4 bases, with 10 bases remaining between them. The V gene's germline CDR1 is SGHRS and CDR2 YFSETQ. This CDR3 comprises 12 residues. The CDR3 here is CASRGLGYEQYF. The CDR3 DNA reads TGCGCCAGCAGAGGCCTCGGGTACGAGCAGTACTTC. The complete variable domain, with remaining parts taken from reference TRBV5-1 and TRBJ2-7, reads KAGVTQTPRYLIKTRGQQVTLSCSPISGHRSVSWYQQTPGQGLQFLFEYFSETQRNKGNFPGRFSGRQFSNSRSEMNVSTLELGDSALYLCASRGLGYEQYFGPGTRLTVT.

J is TRBJ2-5 and V is TRBV6-6; D possibly uses TRBD1 or TRBD2 (5 bases each). In germline, CDR1 is MNHNY, CDR2 SVGAGI (reference sequence). The CDR3 is 15 residues long. Trimming shortened V by 2 bases and J by 2 bases, and 12 bases separated the two germline ends. CDR3 loop: CASSYPQGRQETQYF. The DNA for the CDR3 is TGTGCCAGCAGTTACCCCCAGGGACGGCAAGAGACCCAGTACTTC.

This chain uses TRBV7-9 with TRBJ2-5; D not resolved. The V gene lost 0 bases and the J gene lost 2 bases, with 7 bases spanning the gap. The germline CDR1 and CDR2 sequences are SEHNR and FQNEAQ (reference sequence). The CDR3 covers 14 residues. As DNA, the CDR3 is TGTGCCAGCAGCTTAGCCTTGGGACAAGAGACCCAGTACTTC. It specifies CASSLALGQETQYF.

The V and J genes are TRBV7-6 and TRBJ1-5, with D possibly TRBD1 on 6 matching bases. This CDR3 has 14 amino acids. Trimming left V 5 bases short and J 7 bases short, with 15 bases between. CDR1 SGHVS and CDR2 FNYEAQ come from the germline V gene. The CDR3 DNA is TGTGCCAGCAGCCCAGGGGCGCTGACACAGCCCCAGCATTTT. Translated, it gives CASSPGALTQPQHF.

The chain couples TRBV7-3 to TRBJ2-1; D is unclear. Trimming took 2 bases from V and 10 from J, leaving 9 bases between them. The CDR3 is 12 amino acids. Germline lookup yields CDR1 SGHTA and CDR2 FQGTGA. In DNA, the CDR3 is TGTGCCAGCAGCTTAGTTCTTGGAGAGCAGTTCTTC. Its translation is CASSLVLGEQFF.

V usage is TRBV14 and J usage is TRBJ2-1; no reliable D call. Germline V lookup: CDR1 SGHDN, CDR2 FVKESK. Trimming pared 6 bases from V and 5 bases from J, leaving 14 bases between. CDR3 size: 14 residues. CDR3 sequence: CASRSAHWDNEQFF. The CDR3 DNA reads as TGTGCCAGCAGGAGCGCGCACTGGGACAATGAGCAGTTCTTC.

This clone was seen more than once but under ten times. This rearrangement joins TRBV27 to TRBJ1-2, with D uncertain. The V gene's germline CDR1 is MNHEY and CDR2 SMNVEV (reference sequence). CDR3 length: 15 amino acids. V was pared by 3 bases and J by 6 bases, with 17 bases between. The CDR3 DNA reads as TGTGCCAGCAGTTTGGAACCCAGGTCAATTAATGGCTACACCTTC. Amino acids: CASSLEPRSINGYTF.

This clone has a single count. V and J are TRBV11-2 and TRBJ2-7, with 9 bases matching TRBD2. The CDR3 consists of 15 residues. The J segment lost 3 bases and the V segment lost 0 bases, leaving 3 bases of the junction unmatched. Germline-derived CDR1 and CDR2 are SGHAT and FQNNGV. CDR3 loop: CASSLDLAGFYEQYF. CDR3 bases: TGTGCCAGCAGCTTAGACCTAGCGGGATTCTACGAGCAGTACTTC.

The chain combines TRBV6-5 with TRBJ2-1; 13 nucleotides align to TRBD2. The V gene's germline CDR1 is MNHEY and CDR2 SVGAGI. V dropped 7 bases and J dropped 5; count of bases not matched to a gene: 2. This CDR3 has 14 residues. The CDR3 loop reads CASIGTSGNNEQFF. The CDR3 DNA reads as TGTGCCAGCATCGGGACTAGCGGGAACAATGAGCAGTTCTTC.

The chain employs TRBV4-3 and TRBJ2-1; no reliable D call. V lost 4 bases to trimming and J lost 0 bases, with 10 bases between them. CDR1 is LGHNA, CDR2 YSLEER, per germline. The CDR3 consists of 15 residues. CDR3 bases: TGCGCCAGCAGCCCCCTTCTAAGCTCCTACAATGAGCAGTTCTTC. Translated, it gives CASSPLLSSYNEQFF.

The chain is built from TRBV5-1 and TRBJ2-1, with TRBD2 matching 14 bases. The CDR3 has 16 amino acids. The ends lost 1 base at V and 6 bases at J; junction bases unmatched: 3. Germline assignment: CDR1 SGHRS and CDR2 YFSETQ. The CDR3 DNA sequence: TGCGCCAGCAGCTTGTATGGGACTAGCGGGAGCAATGAGCAGTTCTTC. Amino acids: CASSLYGTSGSNEQFF.

The chain employs TRBV19 and TRBJ1-5, with TRBD1 as a possible D gene (6 bases). The CDR3 consists of 15 residues. Trimming took off 8 bases at V and 1 base at J, with 15 bases between the two ends. Germline lookup yields CDR1 LNHDA and CDR2 SQIVND (reference sequence). The CDR3 nucleotides read TGTGCCAGTTCTTACAGGGCCCAGAGCAATCAGCCCCAGCATTTT. It codes for CASSYRAQSNQPQHF. The full variable domain, in which reference TRBV19 and TRBJ1-5 provide the parts outside the CDR3, is DGGITQSPKYLFRKEGQNVTLSCEQNLNHDAMYWYRQDPGQGLRLIYYSQIVNDFQKGDIAEGYSVSREKKESFPLTVTSAQKNPTAFYLCASSYRAQSNQPQHFGDGTRLSIL.

V is TRBV11-1 and J is TRBJ1-2, with unresolved D. V shed 4 bases and J shed 1 base, with 19 bases lying between them. Germline V gives CDR1 SGHAT, CDR2 FQDESV (reference sequence). CDR3 length: 17 residues. The CDR3 protein is CASSSFGLPRGNYGYTF. The CDR3 bases are TGTGCCAGCAGCTCCTTCGGACTTCCTCGTGGTAACTATGGCTACACCTTC.